Below, 27 T cell receptor beta chains from the same sample are listed, as sequenced in a study of shared clonotypes between healthy human individuals. Here immunoSEQ multiplex PCR was the method, and the copy in TCRdb shows in-frame clones only, minus some. The sample carries about 710,000 clones, approximately 72% recorded once. The sequenced sample consisted of memory CD4+ T cells sorted from blood. Subset meaning: CD45RA-negative fraction. All receptors derive from a woman aged 30 to 39 in good health.

The chain has TRBV10-3 and TRBJ2-3, with D tentatively TRBD2 (5 bases). Trimming cost V 11 bases and J 6 bases, with 12 bases left between them. CDR1 ENHRY and CDR2 SYGVKD come from the germline V gene. This CDR3 is built from 11 residues. The CDR3 region is CAASGGDTQYF. The DNA of the CDR3 is TGTGCCGCGTCTGGCGGGGATACGCAGTATTTT.

This sequence joins TRBV9 and TRBJ1-5, with D unclear. This CDR3 has 15 amino acids. With 3 bases removed from V and 4 bases from J, the gap between germline ends came to 14 bases. Looked up from germline, CDR1 is SGDLS and CDR2 is YYNGEE. Here the CDR3 DNA reads TGTGCCAGCAGCGCAGAATCGGGCCGAAATCAGCCCCAGCATTTT. As protein: CASSAESGRNQPQHF.

J is TRBJ2-5 and V is TRBV15; D unresolved. This CDR3 has 12 amino acids. V shed 6 bases and J shed 6 bases, with 11 bases lying between them. Germline V gene data show CDR1 as LNHNV and CDR2 as YYDKDF (reference sequence). The CDR3 spells CATSPSRKTQYF. DNA for the CDR3: TGTGCCACCAGTCCGTCAAGGAAGACCCAGTACTTC.

The chain has TRBV7-3 and TRBJ2-2; TRBD1 matches at 11 bases. Germline CDR1 reads SGHTA; CDR2 reads FQGTGA. V was clipped by 2 bases and J by 5 bases; unmatched bases: 4. CDR3 length equals 16 residues. The CDR3 DNA reads TGTGCCAGCAGCTTACAAGGGACAGGGGGTACCGGGGAGCTGTTTTTT. Protein sequence: CASSLQGTGGTGELFF.

The chain is built from TRBV4-1 and TRBJ1-1; unclear D gene. V was trimmed by 0 bases and J by 5 bases, leaving 7 bases between them. The CDR3 runs to 13 residues. From germline, CDR1 is MGHRA and CDR2 YSYEKL. In DNA, the CDR3 is TGCGCCAGCAGCCAAGATCAAGGGACTGAAGCTTTCTTT. It is translated as CASSQDQGTEAFF.

V usage is TRBV14 and J usage is TRBJ2-2; either TRBD1 or TRBD2 may fit D (5 bases each). Per the germline V gene, CDR1 is SGHDN and CDR2 is FVKESK. V was clipped by 5 bases and J by 10 bases, with 14 bases between them. The CDR3 is 13 amino acids. CDR3 in amino acids: CASSYTGTSELFF. The DNA of the CDR3 is TGTGCCAGCAGCTATACCGGGACGTCGGAGCTGTTTTTT.

This chain connects TRBV18 to TRBJ1-5; D ambiguous. This CDR3 contains 12 residues. CDR1 and CDR2 from the germline V gene are KGHSH and LQKENI. With 4 bases removed from V and 4 bases from J, the gap between germline ends came to 5 bases. The CDR3 spells CASSLSNQPQHF. CDR3 in DNA: TGTGCCAGCTCACTCTCTAATCAGCCCCAGCATTTT.

In this sample, this clone turned up a few times. V gene TRBV18 combines with J gene TRBJ2-3, with D unclear. The CDR3 runs to 17 residues. The V end lost 5 bases, the J end lost 4 bases, and 22 bases lay between the germline ends. CDR1 and CDR2 (germline): KGHSH, LQKENI. The CDR3 spells CASSSTSISLLSDTQYF. CDR3 DNA sequence: TGTGCCAGCTCATCGACCTCCATTTCGCTTCTCTCAGATACGCAGTATTTT.

V gene TRBV11-2 combines with J gene TRBJ2-5; 10 bases align to TRBD2. The ends lost 5 bases at V and 4 bases at J; junction bases unmatched: 7. There are 15 residues in the CDR3. Germline CDR1 is SGHAT and CDR2 is FQNNGV. In DNA, the CDR3 is TGTGCCAGCAGCGGTCTAGCGGGAGAAAGAGAGACCCAGTACTTC. As protein: CASSGLAGERETQYF.

Concerning this clone: The same CDR3 can be traced to other DNA sequences in this sample. DNA of the CDR3: TGTGCCTGGACTGGGGCAGATACGCAGTATTTT. Its protein product is CAWTGADTQYF. The chain carries TRBV30 and TRBJ2-3; D gene ambiguous. Germline CDR1 is GTSNPN and CDR2 is SVGIG (reference sequence). Trimming removed 4 bases at V and 4 bases at J, with 6 bases between. The CDR3 runs 11 residues.

The V call is TRBV15, the J call TRBJ2-1, with a tentative D call TRBD2 (6 bases). V gave up 5 bases and J gave up 6 bases, with 11 bases separating them. The V gene's germline CDR1 is LNHNV and CDR2 YYDKDF (reference sequence). This CDR3 has 13 residues. DNA for the CDR3: TGTGCCACCAGCCGGGACTTGCCCAATGAGCAGTTCTTC. This gives the protein CATSRDLPNEQFF.

The V gene is TRBV1, the J gene TRBJ2-3; TRBD2 is the table's D call, not checked against the DNA. TRBV1 is given as a pseudogene. The CDR3 sequence is 17 residues long. The CDR3 DNA follows: TGCACCAGCAGCCAAGGGAATGGGCGGGAGTTCTCGGATACGCAGTATTTT. This encodes CTSSQGNGREFSDTQYF.

The gene calls are TRBV9 and TRBJ1-2, with D unclear. Germline assignment: CDR1 SGDLS and CDR2 YYNGEE. Trimming stripped 0 bases from V and 8 bases from J, with 11 bases between. This CDR3 is built from 13 residues. DNA for the CDR3: TGTGCCAGCAGCGTAGGACCCCCGGGGGGCTACACCTTC. This gives the protein CASSVGPPGGYTF. Variable domain in full (rest from reference TRBV9 and TRBJ1-2): DSGVTQTPKHLITATGQRVTLRCSPRSGDLSVYWYQQSLDQGLQFLIQYYNGEERAKGNILERFSAQQFPDLHSELNLSSLELGDSALYFCASSVGPPGGYTFGSGTRLTVV.

This clone was seen once. CDR3 protein: CASSLGVDTGELFF. The CDR3 DNA reads as TGTGCCAGCAGCTTAGGAGTGGACACCGGGGAGCTGTTTTTT. The rearrangement links TRBV7-2 to TRBJ2-2, with D uncertain. CDR1 is SGHTA, CDR2 FQGNSA, per germline. This CDR3 spans 14 amino acids. Deletions cut 1 base from V and 3 bases from J, with 6 bases between.

Comments on this clone: This sample also contains other DNA sequences that code for the same CDR3. The chain recombines TRBV2 with TRBJ1-5; TRBD1 agrees at 10 bases. V trimming: 6 bases; J trimming: 2 bases; junction bases outside the gene matches: 4. CDR1 is SNHLY, CDR2 FYNNEI, per germline. The length of the CDR3 is 15 residues. The CDR3 loop is CASSLTGGGNQPQHF. The CDR3 coding sequence is TGTGCCAGCAGCCTGACAGGGGGCGGCAATCAGCCCCAGCATTTT.

The chain has TRBV28 and TRBJ2-1; 7 bases agree with TRBD2. The CDR3 is 14 amino acids. Per germline, CDR1 MDHEN and CDR2 SYDVKM. With 6 bases clipped from V and 8 bases from J, the junction kept 10 bases outside the gene matches. DNA of the CDR3: TGTGCCAGCAGCCCCCGCGGCGGGAGAGATGAGCAGTTCTTC. This codes for CASSPRGGRDEQFF.

The CDR3: CASSTTSHTQYF. The CDR3, as DNA: TGTGCCAGCAGCACAACGTCTCATACGCAGTATTTT. The chain employs TRBV7-2 and TRBJ2-3; unclear D gene. The ends were cut back, 5 bases at V and 7 bases at J, with 10 bases in the middle. The CDR3 is made up of 12 amino acids. Looked up from germline, CDR1 is SGHTA and CDR2 is FQGNSA.

This clone has more than one count but fewer than ten. CDR3 in amino acids: CASRSVQGIYEQYF. The CDR3 DNA reads as TGTGCCAGCCGTTCGGTGCAGGGGATCTACGAGCAGTACTTC. The chain is built from TRBV6-6 and TRBJ2-7, with a tentative D call TRBD1 (6 bases). The CDR3 spans 14 residues. Deletions cut 8 bases from V and 3 bases from J, with 17 bases between. Germline V gene sequence: CDR1 MNHNY, CDR2 SVGAGI (reference sequence).

The chain recombines TRBV6-1 with TRBJ1-1, with TRBD1 matching 7 bases. Trimming removed 8 bases from V and 3 bases from J; junction bases left unmatched: 3. The V gene's germline CDR1 is MNHNS and CDR2 SASEGT. The CDR3 extends over 12 amino acids. In nucleotides, the CDR3 is TGTGCCAGCGACAGGGTTGACACTGAAGCTTTCTTT. This gives the protein CASDRVDTEAFF.

This chain connects TRBV7-6 to TRBJ2-3, with D possibly being TRBD1 or TRBD2 (5 bases each). The V gene lost 4 bases and the J gene lost 1 base, with 18 bases spanning the gap. Germline V gene sequence: CDR1 SGHVS, CDR2 FNYEAQ. This CDR3 is 17 amino acids long. CDR3 nucleotides: TGTGCCAGCAGCTGGGACCCGAATCGGGCCGGCACAGATACGCAGTATTTT. This sequence encodes CASSWDPNRAGTDTQYF. The full variable domain, in which reference TRBV7-6 and TRBJ2-3 provide the parts outside the CDR3, is GAGVSQSPRYKVTKRGQDVALRCDPISGHVSLYWYRQALGQGPEFLTYFNYEAQQDKSGLPNDRFSAERPEGSISTLTIQRTEQRDSAMYRCASSWDPNRAGTDTQYFGPGTRLTVL.

The V gene is TRBV5-1, the J gene TRBJ1-2, with 8 bases that match TRBD1. The CDR3 is 14 residues long. Trimming took 5 bases from V and 4 from J; bases not matched to a gene: 7. The germline gives CDR1 SGHRS, CDR2 YFSETQ. CDR3 nucleotide sequence: TGCGCCAGCAGTTTTCAGGGGGCGGCCTATGGCTACACCTTC. It specifies CASSFQGAAYGYTF. The entire variable domain, with the rest obtained from reference TRBV5-1 and TRBJ1-2, is as follows: KAGVTQTPRYLIKTRGQQVTLSCSPISGHRSVSWYQQTPGQGLQFLFEYFSETQRNKGNFPGRFSGRQFSNSRSEMNVSTLELGDSALYLCASSFQGAAYGYTFGSGTRLTVV.

The chain recombines TRBV5-1 with TRBJ2-7; 9 bases map to TRBD2. This CDR3 spans 15 amino acids. Germline CDR1 is SGHRS and CDR2 is YFSETQ. The trim removed 0 bases at V and 5 bases at J, leaving 6 bases unmatched. CDR3 nucleotide sequence: TGCGCCAGCAGCTTGGCGCTAGCGGGATATGACGAGCAGTACTTC. Protein: CASSLALAGYDEQYF.

The V call is TRBV27, the J call TRBJ2-1, with D perhaps given as TRBD1 or TRBD2 (6 bases each). V lost 6 bases, J lost 4 bases, and 16 bases lay in between. The CDR3 consists of 15 residues. Germline V lookup: CDR1 MNHEY, CDR2 SMNVEV (reference sequence). The CDR3 protein is CASRTPGGLYNEQFF. In DNA form, the CDR3 reads TGTGCCAGCAGAACTCCCGGGGGCCTATACAATGAGCAGTTCTTC.

This clone has a single count. The J gene is TRBJ2-1, the V gene TRBV27; TRBD2 matches at 13 bases. CDR1 is MNHEY, CDR2 SMNVEV, per germline (reference sequence). Trimming at V came to 3 bases and at J to 3 bases, leaving 17 bases not matched to a gene. This CDR3 has 21 amino acids. The CDR3 spells CASSFGWGRLAGGTDYNEQFF. As DNA, the CDR3 is TGTGCCAGCAGTTTCGGCTGGGGGAGACTAGCGGGAGGAACAGACTACAATGAGCAGTTCTTC.

The chain combines TRBV15 with TRBJ1-2, with D maybe TRBD1 (5 bases). This CDR3 has 17 amino acids. V lost 1 base and J 8 bases, leaving 23 bases between the germline ends. Germline V gene data show CDR1 as LNHNV and CDR2 as YYDKDF (reference sequence). CDR3 sequence (DNA): TGTGCCACCAGCAGAGGTTACGCTGCCGGGACTCCTGTAGGCTACACCTTC. Its protein is CATSRGYAAGTPVGYTF.

The V call is TRBV20-1, the J call TRBJ2-3; D remains ambiguous. CDR1 and CDR2 (germline): DFQATT, SNEGSKA (reference sequence). The V end was cut by 5 bases, the J end by 1 base, with 4 bases between. The CDR3 runs to 11 residues. The CDR3 DNA reads TGCAGTGCTTCACGCACAGATACGCAGTATTTT. It codes for CSASRTDTQYF.

The V gene is TRBV5-1, the J gene TRBJ2-5; D is possibly TRBD2 (5 bases). The CDR3 totals 16 residues. V lost 3 bases, J lost 4 bases, and 19 bases lay in between. CDR1 and CDR2 from the germline V gene are SGHRS and YFSETQ. The CDR3 loop reads CASSSTPGSGRETQYF. The CDR3 nucleotides are TGCGCCAGCAGCTCTACTCCGGGTTCGGGGAGAGAGACCCAGTACTTC.